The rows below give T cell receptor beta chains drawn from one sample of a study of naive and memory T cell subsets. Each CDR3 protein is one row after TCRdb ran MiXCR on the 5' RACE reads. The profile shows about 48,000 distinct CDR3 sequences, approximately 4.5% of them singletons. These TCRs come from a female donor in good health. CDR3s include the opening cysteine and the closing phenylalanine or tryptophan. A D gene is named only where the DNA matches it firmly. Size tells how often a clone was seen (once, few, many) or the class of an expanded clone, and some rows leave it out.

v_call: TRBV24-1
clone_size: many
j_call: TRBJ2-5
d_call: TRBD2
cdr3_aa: CATSDHLTSGRPQETQYF
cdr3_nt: TGTGCCACCAGTGACCACCTTACTAGCGGGAGGCCCCAAGAGACCCAGTACTTC

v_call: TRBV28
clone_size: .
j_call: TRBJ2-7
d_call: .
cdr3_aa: CASSLRFDEQYF
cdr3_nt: TGTGCCAGCAGTTTAAGGTTCGACGAGCAGTACTTC

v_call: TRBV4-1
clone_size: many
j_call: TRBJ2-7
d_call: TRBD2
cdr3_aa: CASSPGTSGTYEQYF
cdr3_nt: TGCGCCAGCAGCCCGGGGACTAGCGGGACCTACGAGCAGTACTTC

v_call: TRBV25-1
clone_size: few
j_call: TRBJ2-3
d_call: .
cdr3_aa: CASSDYATSTDTQYF
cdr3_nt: TGTGCCAGCAGTGATTACGCAACGAGCACAGATACGCAGTATTTT

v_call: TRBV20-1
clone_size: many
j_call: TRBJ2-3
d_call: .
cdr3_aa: CSERPSSDNTDTQYF
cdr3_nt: TGCAGTGAGAGACCCAGCAGTGACAACACAGATACGCAGTATTTT

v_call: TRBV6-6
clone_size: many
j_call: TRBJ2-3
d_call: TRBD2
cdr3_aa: CASSYSRASLAASTDTQYF
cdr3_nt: TGTGCCAGCAGTTACTCGAGGGCGTCGCTAGCGGCTAGCACAGATACGCAGTATTTT

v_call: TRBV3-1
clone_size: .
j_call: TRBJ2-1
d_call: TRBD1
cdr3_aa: CASSQPGQGARVYNEQFF
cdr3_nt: TGTGCCAGCAGCCAACCCGGACAGGGGGCTAGGGTGTACAATGAGCAGTTCTTC

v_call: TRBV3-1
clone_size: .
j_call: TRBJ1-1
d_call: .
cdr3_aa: CASRPGTVNTEAFF
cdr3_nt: TGTGCCAGCAGACCCGGGACGGTGAACACTGAAGCTTTCTTT

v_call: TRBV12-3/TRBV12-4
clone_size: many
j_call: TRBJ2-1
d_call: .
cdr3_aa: CASKIGASYNEQFF
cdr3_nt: TGTGCCAGCAAAATTGGGGCCTCCTACAATGAGCAGTTCTTC

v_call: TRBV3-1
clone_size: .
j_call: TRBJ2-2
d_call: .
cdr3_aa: CASSQNWGPQMGELFF
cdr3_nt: TGTGCCAGCAGCCAAAACTGGGGACCACAGATGGGGGAGCTGTTTTTT

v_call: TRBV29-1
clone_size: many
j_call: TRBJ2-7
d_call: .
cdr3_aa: CSVVGHQSSYEQYF
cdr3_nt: TGCAGCGTTGTGGGGCACCAGAGCTCCTACGAGCAGTACTTC

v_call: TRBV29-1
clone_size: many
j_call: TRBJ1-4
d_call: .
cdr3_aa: CSVEQDWPEGEEKLFF
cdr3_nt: TGCAGCGTTGAGCAGGACTGGCCCGAGGGAGAGGAAAAACTGTTTTTT

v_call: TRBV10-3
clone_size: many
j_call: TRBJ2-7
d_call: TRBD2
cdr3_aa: CASLNLAGRYEQYF
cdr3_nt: TGTGCCAGCCTGAACCTAGCGGGGCGGTACGAGCAGTACTTC

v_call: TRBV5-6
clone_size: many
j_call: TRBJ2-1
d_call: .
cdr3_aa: CASSFEVGYNEQFF
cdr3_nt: TGTGCCAGCAGCTTTGAGGTAGGGTACAATGAGCAGTTCTTC

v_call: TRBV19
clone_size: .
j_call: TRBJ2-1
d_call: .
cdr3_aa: CASSSQAFEQFF
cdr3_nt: TGTGCCAGTAGTAGCCAAGCGTTTGAGCAGTTCTTC

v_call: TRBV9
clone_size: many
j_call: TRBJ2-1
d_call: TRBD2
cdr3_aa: CASSAEGTSGRGENYNEQFF
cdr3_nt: TGTGCCAGCAGCGCGGAGGGGACTAGCGGGAGAGGGGAAAACTACAATGAGCAGTTCTTC

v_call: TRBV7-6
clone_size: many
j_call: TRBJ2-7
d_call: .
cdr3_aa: CASSLAGLLYEQYF
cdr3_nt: TGTGCCAGCAGCTTAGCTGGGCTCCTTTACGAGCAGTACTTC

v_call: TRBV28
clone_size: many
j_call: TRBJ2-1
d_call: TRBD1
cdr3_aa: CASSLQGVAYNEQFF
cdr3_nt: TGTGCCAGCAGTTTACAGGGGGTTGCCTACAATGAGCAGTTCTTC

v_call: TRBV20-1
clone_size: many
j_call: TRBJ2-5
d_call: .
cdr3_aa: CSAPDKETQYF
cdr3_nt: TGCAGTGCTCCGGACAAAGAGACCCAGTACTTC

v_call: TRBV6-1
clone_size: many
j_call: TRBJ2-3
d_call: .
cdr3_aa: CASSPGSLPSTDTQYF
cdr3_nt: TGTGCCAGCAGTCCGGGGAGTCTCCCTAGCACAGATACGCAGTATTTT

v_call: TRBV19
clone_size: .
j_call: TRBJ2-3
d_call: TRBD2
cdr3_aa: CASRWASGSRDTQYF
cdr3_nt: TGTGCCAGTAGATGGGCTAGCGGGAGCAGAGATACGCAGTATTTT

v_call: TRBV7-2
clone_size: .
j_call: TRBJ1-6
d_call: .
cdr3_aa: CASSFGREVSPLHF
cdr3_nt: TGTGCCAGCAGCTTCGGCAGGGAGGTATCACCCCTCCACTTT

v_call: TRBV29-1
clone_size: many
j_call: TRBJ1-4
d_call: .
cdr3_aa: CSVDWDEKLFF
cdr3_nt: TGCAGCGTTGATTGGGATGAAAAACTGTTTTTT

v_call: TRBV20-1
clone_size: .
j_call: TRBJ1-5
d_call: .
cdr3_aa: CSVPYFNQPQHF
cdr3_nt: TGCAGTGTCCCCTACTTCAATCAGCCCCAGCATTTT